This TCR beta chain was recovered during a study of cytomegalovirus exposure and HLA in healthy donors. Study context: Inside one of the first data releases sat about 85 million unique TCRs taken from HLA-typed donors.

The ends lost 4 bases at V and 2 bases at J; junction bases unmatched: 6. The germline gives CDR1 MNHNY, CDR2 SVGAGI (reference sequence). The CDR3 loop spans 15 amino acids. Regarding this clone: The antigen is not known.

PCR primers comprised 60 Vbeta and 13 Jbeta primers. Data came from immunoSEQ multiplex PCR; TCRdb stores just in-frame clones and leaves some out. The repertoire consists of 150,000 or so clones, with over 60% occurring once and the leading ten covering 2.5% to 3.5%. Whole-study results and caveats: Productive status was seen about 87% or about 30% of the time for most TCR beta V segments in an earlier analysis. Later analysis identified a missense DCLRE1C variant that was linked to TCR beta V- and J-gene trimming.

The sequence came from a middle-aged man in good health and CMV-seropositive. The rearrangement joins TRBV6-6 to TRBJ1-1; 8 nucleotides line up with TRBD1. Sequencing was performed on PBMCs. The CDR3 nucleotides read TGTGCCAGCAGTTCCCAGGGGGCTCTCAACACTGAAGCTTTCTTT. This translates into CASSSQGALNTEAFF.